Below, 2 T cell receptor beta chains from the same sample are listed, as sequenced in a study of response to subunit inactivated influenza vaccine. In TCRdb, the RT-PCR reads were re-called with MiXCR into one record per CDR3 protein. The profile covers hundreds of thousands of distinct CDR3 sequences, with around 14% appearing a single time and 5.5% to 7% taken by the ten largest. The starting material was PBMCs from blood, obtained roughly 2 weeks before vaccination. All receptors derive from a man aged 45-65 years who received an inactivated influenza vaccine.

This clonotype has just a few counts. The V and J genes are TRBV5-6 and TRBJ2-2; D possibly corresponds to TRBD1 (6 bases). Germline loops: CDR1 SGHDT, CDR2 YYEEEE. This CDR3 has 15 residues. Trimming cost V 0 bases and J 5 bases, with 11 bases left between them. CDR3 amino acids: CASSLGTELTGELFF. The CDR3 coding sequence is TGTGCCAGCAGCTTGGGGACAGAATTAACCGGGGAGCTGTTTTTT. The variable domain in full, completed from reference TRBV5-6 and TRBJ2-2, reads DAGVTQSPTHLIKTRGQQVTLRCSPKSGHDTVSWYQQALGQGPQFIFQYYEEEERQRGNFPDRFSGHQFPNYSSELNVNALLLGDSALYLCASSLGTELTGELFFGEGSRLTVL.

This clonotype was seen repeatedly, ten times or more. The chain is built from TRBV12-3 or TRBV12-4 and TRBJ2-7; 8 bases map to TRBD2. The ends lost 2 bases at V and 2 bases at J; junction bases unmatched: 2. CDR3 length: 14 amino acids. The CDR3 spells CASSLTSGPYEQYF. The CDR3 DNA is TGTGCCAGCAGTTTAACTAGCGGTCCCTACGAGCAGTACTTC.